What follows is one T cell receptor beta chain and its context. Its specificity is unknown. This specimen belongs to a study of shared clonotypes between healthy human individuals. Sequenced by immunoSEQ multiplex PCR; TCRdb stores in-frame clones only, minus some. Here the sample spans 1,400,000 or so clones, approximately 98.5% being singletons. The ends lost 3 bases at V and 2 bases at J; junction bases unmatched: 6. This CDR3 has 16 residues. Germline CDR1 is LNHNV and CDR2 is YYDKDF (reference sequence). Study conclusions and caveats: The diversity represented, both genetic and in exposure history, was limited by few donors. Rarefaction revealed incomplete sorted-subset sequencing despite large depth.

Adult donors, all healthy and HIV-negative, had no recent acute infections or vaccinations. Sequencing was carried out using naive CD4+ T cells sorted from blood. This sample's subset: CD45RA+ positively selected. The receptor's source is a man aged 25-45 years in good health. The chain uses TRBV15 and TRBJ2-3; TRBD2 matches at 9 bases. The DNA of the CDR3 is TGTGCCACCAGCAGGGCGGGAGGGGGATACACAGATACGCAGTATTTT. Translation gives CATSRAGGGYTDTQYF.